The rows below give T cell receptor beta chains drawn from one sample of a study of T cells in Graves' hyperthyroidism and ophthalmopathy. TCRdb called the multiplex PCR reads again in MiXCR, with one record for every CDR3 protein. The table shows 490,000 or so distinct CDR3 sequences, with around a fifth occurring only once. Sequencing was performed on blood. The receptor set was obtained from a woman in her seventies with Graves' ophthalmopathy. Both conserved end residues are part of each CDR3. D genes are given only for firm matches. Not every row has a clone size; where given, it reads once, few, many or a size class.

V: TRBV5-4
J: TRBJ2-1
size: -
D: -
CDR3: CASSQTSADNEQFF
DNA: TGTGCCAGCAGCCAGACCTCGGCGGACAATGAGCAGTTCTTC

V: TRBV6-1
J: TRBJ1-6
size: few
D: TRBD1
CDR3: CASSGKAGTGNSPLHF
DNA: TGTGCCAGCAGTGGAAAAGCCGGGACAGGGAATTCACCCCTCCACTTT

V: TRBV20-1
J: TRBJ2-3
size: -
D: -
CDR3: CSARDWVGRTDTQYF
DNA: TGCAGTGCTAGAGATTGGGTCGGCCGCACAGATACGCAGTATTTT

V: TRBV3-1
J: TRBJ2-1
size: many
D: TRBD2
CDR3: CASSHGTSANNEQFF
DNA: TGTGCCAGCAGCCACGGGACTAGCGCTAACAATGAGCAGTTCTTC

V: TRBV9
J: TRBJ2-3
size: few
D: TRBD1
CDR3: CASSVGTGPRADTQYF
DNA: TGTGCCAGCAGCGTCGGGACAGGGCCCAGAGCAGATACGCAGTATTTT

V: TRBV2
J: TRBJ2-1
size: -
D: TRBD2
CDR3: CASTLTPGTSGSKQFF
DNA: TGTGCCAGCACTCTGACCCCAGGGACTAGCGGGAGCAAGCAGTTCTTC

V: TRBV5-6
J: TRBJ2-5
size: -
D: -
CDR3: CASSLGPLARDLQETQYF
DNA: TGTGCCAGCAGCTTGGGCCCCCTTGCCCGGGACTTACAAGAGACCCAGTACTTC

V: TRBV11-1
J: TRBJ2-1
size: few
D: TRBD2
CDR3: CASSRQTSGRAGEQFF
DNA: TGTGCCAGCAGCCGTCAGACTAGCGGGAGGGCCGGTGAGCAGTTCTTC

V: TRBV7-8
J: TRBJ2-3
size: -
D: TRBD2
CDR3: CASSLRGGSSGPTDTQYF
DNA: TGTGCCAGCAGCTTACGTGGGGGGTCTAGCGGACCCACAGATACGCAGTATTTT

V: TRBV3-1
J: TRBJ2-1
size: few
D: -
CDR3: CASSQLASSEQFF
DNA: TGTGCCAGCAGCCAGCTGGCCTCAAGTGAGCAGTTCTTC

V: TRBV9
J: TRBJ2-7
size: many
D: TRBD2
CDR3: CASSGTSSHEQYF
DNA: TGTGCCAGCAGCGGGACTAGTTCTCACGAGCAGTACTTC

V: TRBV7-9
J: TRBJ1-2
size: -
D: -
CDR3: CASSLDGSRRYTF
DNA: TGTGCCAGCAGCTTAGATGGGAGTCGACGCTACACCTTC

V: TRBV20-1
J: TRBJ1-2
size: many
D: -
CDR3: CRPQGYGYTF
DNA: TGCAGGCCTCAGGGGTATGGCTACACCTTC

V: TRBV20-1
J: TRBJ2-7
size: few
D: -
CDR3: CSANERGASYEQYF
DNA: TGCAGTGCTAACGAGAGAGGGGCTTCCTACGAGCAGTACTTC

V: TRBV29-1
J: TRBJ1-6
size: -
D: -
CDR3: CSVQTSSGDSPLHF
DNA: TGCAGCGTTCAGACCAGTTCTGGGGATTCACCCCTCCACTTT

V: TRBV20-1
J: TRBJ2-1
size: many
D: -
CDR3: CSASARWGQGRDEQFF
DNA: TGCAGTGCTAGCGCCAGGTGGGGGCAGGGCCGGGATGAGCAGTTCTTC

V: TRBV3-1
J: TRBJ1-1
size: -
D: -
CDR3: CASSPHTNTEAFF
DNA: TGTGCCAGCAGCCCCCATACGAACACTGAAGCTTTCTTT

V: TRBV11-2
J: TRBJ2-7
size: many
D: -
CDR3: CASSLGGTTGVQYF
DNA: TGTGCCAGCAGCTTAGGGGGGACCACCGGTGTGCAGTACTTC

V: TRBV20-1
J: TRBJ2-7
size: -
D: -
CDR3: CSARDSLKLASYEQYF
DNA: TGCAGTGCTAGAGATAGCCTTAAACTAGCTTCCTACGAGCAGTACTTC

V: TRBV10-2
J: TRBJ1-2
size: -
D: TRBD1
CDR3: CASSQHGTGLEDYGYTF
DNA: TGCGCCAGCAGTCAACATGGGACAGGCCTCGAGGACTATGGCTACACCTTC

V: TRBV12-3/TRBV12-4
J: TRBJ2-2
size: many
D: -
CDR3: CASRGSGSTGELFF
DNA: TGTGCCAGCAGGGGTTCCGGGAGCACCGGGGAGCTGTTTTTT

V: TRBV7-9
J: TRBJ2-1
size: -
D: -
CDR3: CASSLGGGYEQFF
DNA: TGTGCCAGCAGCTTAGGTGGAGGGTATGAGCAGTTCTTC

V: TRBV20-1
J: TRBJ2-5
size: -
D: -
CDR3: CSAVTRRKTQYF
DNA: TGCAGTGCCGTAACTAGAAGGAAGACCCAGTACTTC

V: TRBV6-2/TRBV6-3
J: TRBJ2-5
size: -
D: -
CDR3: CASSWDYQETQYF
DNA: TGTGCCAGCAGTTGGGATTACCAAGAGACCCAGTACTTC

V: TRBV5-1
J: TRBJ1-1
size: -
D: -
CDR3: CASSLDPPGINTEAFF
DNA: TGCGCCAGCAGCTTGGACCCCCCAGGGATTAACACTGAAGCTTTCTTT

V: TRBV9
J: TRBJ1-1
size: few
D: -
CDR3: CASSVSSQRNTEAFF
DNA: TGTGCCAGCAGCGTTAGCTCACAGAGGAACACTGAAGCTTTCTTT

V: TRBV4-1
J: TRBJ2-3
size: -
D: -
CDR3: CASKPEGGPISTDTQYF
DNA: TGCGCCAGTAAACCAGAAGGGGGGCCAATTAGCACAGATACGCAGTATTTT

V: TRBV7-3
J: TRBJ2-1
size: few
D: -
CDR3: CASSTGPKREQFF
DNA: TGTGCCAGCAGCACGGGCCCGAAAAGGGAGCAGTTCTTC

V: TRBV11-2
J: TRBJ2-5
size: few
D: -
CDR3: CASSLAGLGPQYF
DNA: TGTGCCAGCAGCTTAGCGGGGTTAGGACCCCAGTACTTC

V: TRBV5-1
J: TRBJ1-4
size: -
D: TRBD1
CDR3: CASSLGGQGREKLFF
DNA: TGCGCCAGCAGCTTGGGGGGACAGGGTCGCGAAAAACTGTTTTTT

V: TRBV19
J: TRBJ1-2
size: -
D: -
CDR3: CASSMLGGYTF
DNA: TGTGCCAGTAGTATGCTCGGTGGCTACACCTTC

V: TRBV27
J: TRBJ1-2
size: -
D: -
CDR3: CASSLVNDHGYTF
DNA: TGTGCCAGCAGTTTAGTAAACGACCATGGCTACACCTTC

V: TRBV12-3/TRBV12-4
J: TRBJ2-4
size: many
D: TRBD1
CDR3: CASSLTGSKNIQYF
DNA: TGTGCCAGCAGTTTGACAGGGTCCAAAAACATTCAGTACTTC

V: TRBV7-2
J: TRBJ2-6
size: many
D: -
CDR3: CASSLFSSSGANVLTF
DNA: TGTGCCAGCAGCCTATTTTCCAGCTCTGGGGCCAACGTCCTGACTTTC

V: TRBV27
J: TRBJ1-1
size: once
D: -
CDR3: CASSYTPRDTEAFF
DNA: TGTGCCAGCAGTTACACCCCCCGGGACACTGAAGCTTTCTTT

V: TRBV29-1
J: TRBJ2-1
size: once
D: -
CDR3: CSVAPVGHPQGEQFF
DNA: TGCAGCGTCGCCCCTGTAGGACACCCTCAGGGAGAGCAGTTCTTC